These 10 T cell receptor beta chains share one sample of origin, sequenced in a study of blood T cell repertoires in COVID-19. This table comes from immunoSEQ multiplex PCR, and its TCRdb copy is limited to in-frame clones, with some not included. Altogether some 140,000 clones are present, roughly nine tenths being singletons, with the ten largest covering under 0.6%. Material for sequencing was peripheral blood. These receptors were collected from a man aged 45-65 years with acute or convalescent COVID-19.

The J gene is TRBJ1-1, the V gene TRBV7-3, with D possibly matching TRBD1 (6 bases). This CDR3 comprises 13 residues. V lost 2 bases and J 10 bases, leaving 14 bases between the germline ends. Germline V gene lookup returns CDR1 SGHTA and CDR2 FQGTGA. The CDR3 spells CASSLQGLGGAFF. CDR3 nucleotides: TGTGCCAGCAGCTTACAGGGGTTAGGGGGAGCTTTCTTT.

The gene calls are TRBV7-9 and TRBJ2-7, with TRBD1 as a possible D gene (5 bases). The CDR3 consists of 14 residues. In germline, CDR1 is SEHNR, CDR2 FQNEAQ (reference sequence). Trimming pared 2 bases from V and 5 bases from J, leaving 13 bases between. The CDR3 spells CASSLRQGFHEQYV. In DNA, the CDR3 is TGTGCCAGCAGCTTACGCCAGGGTTTCCACGAGCAGTACGTC.

The genes are TRBV19 and TRBJ2-5; D not certain. This CDR3 contains 13 residues. Germline lookup yields CDR1 LNHDA and CDR2 SQIVND (reference sequence). V lost 6 bases and J 3 bases, leaving 11 bases between the germline ends. CDR3 in DNA: TGTGCCAGTAGAGCTCCGGTGAAAGAGACCCAGTACTTC. Its translation is CASRAPVKETQYF.

CDR3 in amino acids: CASSATNSGNTIYF. CDR3 coding DNA: TGTGCCAGCTCAGCGACAAACTCTGGAAACACCATATATTTT. The rearrangement uses TRBV18 and TRBJ1-3, with D uncertain. With 5 bases removed from V and 0 bases from J, the gap between germline ends came to 8 bases. Germline V CDR1 and CDR2: KGHSH, LQKENI. This CDR3 region has 14 residues.

V and J are TRBV5-6 and TRBJ1-6; possible D gene TRBD1, 5 bases. CDR3 length equals 16 residues. Germline loops: CDR1 SGHDT, CDR2 YYEEEE. The V and J ends lost 0 bases and 3 bases respectively, with 10 bases between them. This CDR3 reads CASSLGSGNYNSPLHF. CDR3 coding DNA: TGTGCCAGCAGCTTGGGTTCAGGGAACTATAATTCACCCCTCCACTTT.

DNA for the CDR3: TGTGCCAGCAGGACCTCCGGGACATTAGATACGCAGTATTTT. Translating it yields CASRTSGTLDTQYF. The chain is built from TRBV6-5 and TRBJ2-3; D may be TRBD1 (6 bases). The germline V and J ends were trimmed by 6 bases and 5 bases, with 15 bases remaining between them. The CDR3 is made up of 14 amino acids. The germline V gene encodes CDR1 MNHEY and CDR2 SVGAGI.

In this sample, this clone turned up once. V gene TRBV6-2 or TRBV6-3 combines with J gene TRBJ2-7, with a tentative D call TRBD1 (5 bases). CDR3 length equals 12 residues. V lost 4 bases and J lost 2, with 6 bases in between. Germline loops: CDR1 MNHEY, CDR2 SVGEGT. The DNA of the CDR3 is TGTGCCAGCAGTTTGACAGCCTACGAGCAGTACGTC. Encoded protein: CASSLTAYEQYV.

The chain combines TRBV6-5 with TRBJ1-1; the match to TRBD1 covers 9 bases. This CDR3 spans 14 amino acids. Germline lookup yields CDR1 MNHEY and CDR2 SVGAGI. Germline trimming cut 5 bases from V and 5 bases from J; bases unmatched to any gene: 6. CDR3 protein: CASSLIDRGTEAFF. In nucleotides, the CDR3 is TGTGCCAGCAGTCTTATAGACAGGGGGACTGAAGCTTTCTTT.

J is TRBJ2-1 and V is TRBV27; D gene unclear. Looked up from germline, CDR1 is MNHEY and CDR2 is SMNVEV (reference sequence). The CDR3 consists of 13 residues. Trimming cost V 8 bases and J 0 bases, with 8 bases left between them. In nucleotides, the CDR3 is TGTGCCAGCGCGGCGGTCTCCTACAATGAGCAGTTCTTC. Protein product: CASAAVSYNEQFF.

The rearrangement uses TRBV5-1 and TRBJ2-3; 10 bases line up with TRBD2. The CDR3 is made up of 16 amino acids. V was pared by 4 bases and J by 2 bases, with 7 bases of the junction left unmatched. Germline V gives CDR1 SGHRS, CDR2 YFSETQ. This CDR3 is CASSKRTSGTTDTQYF. The CDR3 bases are TGCGCCAGCAGCAAGAGGACTAGCGGCACCACAGATACGCAGTATTTT.